This T cell receptor beta chain came from a study of cytomegalovirus exposure and HLA in healthy donors (dated by TCRdb to about 2017). Notes on the research overall: An earlier analysis of a few hundred of the donors reported about 260 Gb of sequence data and roughly 120 million unique TCR beta sequences obtained from about 180 million T cells. About 330 gigabases of sequencing data and around 80 million unique TCR sequences made up an early release that covered several hundred HLA-typed donors. Among the roughly 400 genotyped donors, about 83% belonged to the genetic ancestry cluster associated with self-reported Caucasian donors. The study aimed to test whether signatures of past pathogen exposure could be identified by cataloging public T cell receptors. Using immunosequencing, the study profiled T cell repertoires from approximately 700 subjects and related those repertoires to cytomegalovirus serostatus. A separate validation cohort of approximately 120 different subjects was used in addition to the approximately 610-subject first cohort. To predict cytomegalovirus infection status, the study combined high-throughput TCR immunosequencing, statistical association of individual TCRs with disease status, and machine learning. In a later analysis, previously published TCR beta repertoires from 670 or so donors were re-analyzed and high-resolution HLA genotyping was added so that TCR occurrence patterns could be studied. Rather than drawing on any new phenotypic data, the later analysis identified candidate immune exposures from TCR beta sequences and the way those sequences occurred across donors. To decide whether each TCR beta V gene segment behaved as functional or pseudogenic, an earlier analysis of approximately 620 of the donors relied on high-throughput TCR beta sequencing. Donor age, sex, ethnicity and CMV serostatus were collected together with the repertoire data. A later genetic analysis used genome-wide SNP genotypes for about 60% of the roughly 700 donors, treating that subset as a discovery cohort. Every discovery cohort repertoire had been produced on one sequencing platform. Class I and class II HLA loci were covered by the typing at four-digit resolution. The number of donors typed differed by locus, with roughly 629-640 for A, B, C, DRB1 and DQB1, more than 500 for DQA1, about 610 for DPA1, and around 430 for DPB1. Four to six DR-DQ haplotypes were handled as single units for association and clustering, since linkage in the cohort was strong. Among roughly 370 genotyped donors of the cohort, an average of approximately 230,000 unique TCR beta nucleotide sequences were sequenced per donor, roughly 18% of them non-productive.

What the authors observed across the whole study: In a later genetic analysis, fewer N-insertions in productive TCRs were reported among donors in an Asian-associated ancestry cluster than the roughly 700-donor mean. Assigning TCR associations to individual alleles was difficult when HLA alleles, especially DR and DQ, strongly co-occurred. In a later analysis, HLA-associated TCR beta chains were found to be more clonally expanded and to have lower generation probabilities than equally common non-associated chains. In a later analysis, 16,951 TCR beta sequences were associated with specific HLA alleles at a false discovery rate of 0.05. In both the original and validation cohorts, the classifier was reported to diagnose cytomegalovirus status with high specificity and sensitivity. Linkage disequilibrium might explain the correlated functional status among segregating V segments, but an unknown experimental factor could not be ruled out. In vitro tests confirmed that a few of the cytomegalovirus-associated TCR beta chains recognize cytomegalovirus antigens. The authors suggested that the approach could potentially be generalized to other disease states and immunological phenotypes. Immune exposure information for the cohort was limited to CMV serostatus. Several of the top co-occurrence clusters appeared to be linked to parvovirus B19, influenza, CMV and Epstein-Barr virus, according to a later analysis. An association between a missense DCLRE1C variant and V-gene and J-gene trimming of TCR beta chains was found in a later genetic analysis and replicated in an independent cohort. The study gave a list of 150 to 200 TCR beta chains associated with cytomegalovirus. Roughly uniform sequencing depth across donors was assumed in presence/absence analyses, although this assumption may not hold. A further reported finding was that TCR beta sequences accurately predicted the HLA-A and HLA-B alleles for most subjects in the first cohort. The earlier analysis of 587 of the donors excluded approximately 15 rarely observed V segments, including chromosome 9 orphons, because counts were too low. In an earlier analysis of some 540 of the donors, most TCR beta V segments appeared in productive rearrangements about 87% or about 30% of the time, broadly matching IMGT annotations. According to a later analysis, most CMV-associated TCR beta chains appeared to be HLA-restricted, and the HLA associations seemed to be driven largely by CMV exposure. HLA typing was unavailable for some donors at each locus, so association tests used only the typed subset. In a later analysis, the rate of TCR association differed among HLA loci, with DRB1 alleles having the most associated TCRs and HLA-C alleles having the fewest. A cluster of highly shared sequence variants was judged likely to represent a technical artifact of the sequencing pipeline. This cohort had only TCR beta chains sequenced, and the lack of alpha or paired-chain data limited which features could be detected. Most TCR sequences were observed very rarely across donors, whereas some public TCRs were present in many individuals. Some IMGT-functional V segments, including TRBV6-2 and TRBV6-3, could not be distinguished by the 87-base-pair reads and were therefore excluded.

The CDR3 numbers 13 residues from cysteine through phenylalanine. Only the CDR3 DNA stays, 39 bases, in frame from base 1. Germline trimming amounts to 10 bases on V and 3 bases on J, with 5 as the count of junction bases outside the gene matches. Looking up the germline V gene (reference sequence) yields CDR1 LNHDA and CDR2 SQIVND. The cohort comprised several hundred healthy bone marrow donors. Cohort members were all nominally healthy when sampled, although unrecorded immune exposures were likely present. The donor was CMV seropositive and belonged to the group of 250 to 300 seropositive cohort members. Each donor provided a peripheral blood sample, and peripheral blood mononuclear cells were used for TCR beta sequencing. The Qiagen DNeasy Blood Extraction Kit was used to extract genomic DNA from the blood cell samples. Preparation of the library involved the immunoSEQ multiplex PCR assay. For the multiplex PCR, a mixture combining 60 forward primers for TCR Vbeta segments and 13 reverse primers for TCR Jbeta segments was used. The CDR3 region of rearranged TCR beta genes was amplified from genomic DNA by a multiplex PCR assay. The Illumina HiSeq System was used to sequence the amplified TCR beta libraries as 87-base-pair reads. Concerning the study's data processing: In a later analysis, 77 million or so unique TCR beta chains were counted across the approximately 670 repertoires, and roughly 11 million of these chains were shared by at least two donors. Raw reads were error-corrected and collapsed into unique sequences with a nearest-neighbor algorithm that merged closely related sequences to remove PCR and sequencing errors. CDR3 sequences were aligned to IMGT reference sequences to assign V, D and J gene segments. Each retained sequence needed at least a six-nucleotide match to both a V gene segment and a J gene segment. A rearrangement was called productive if the CDR3 had no stop codons and remained in frame with V and J, and every other rearrangement was called non-productive. CDR3 was defined by IMGT convention, running from the second conserved V-encoded cysteine to the conserved J-encoded phenylalanine. The earlier analysis of about 560 of the donors excluded any sequence lacking an unambiguous match to a single V gene segment. In an earlier analysis of roughly 500 of the donors, V segments were called functional above 56.7% productive rearrangements and were called segregating when the between-donor standard deviation exceeded 5%. A statistical classification framework was built for diagnosing cytomegalovirus status from the catalog of TCR beta chain sequences. In a later analysis, TCR nucleotide sequences were compared against IMGT/GENE-DB human TR gene sequences so that V and J genes could be assigned. The TCRdist pipeline was used in a later analysis to assign CDR3 sequences and most-parsimonious VDJ recombination scenarios. In a later analysis, every TCR beta chain was defined by the combination of its CDR3 amino acid sequence and its V-gene family, and reads without a unique V-gene family were dropped. To address suspected cross-contamination and a sequencing artifact, a later analysis removed approximately 590 highly shared, low-generation-probability nucleotide sequences. In a later analysis, a clonal expansion index for each public chain was calculated from normalized within-repertoire ranks of inferred template counts. A later analysis computed generation probabilities with a VDJ recombination model fitted to out-of-frame rearrangements, and checked the results against IGoR. In a later analysis, TCR-TCR, TCR-HLA and TCR-CMV co-occurrence was scored with hypergeometric tests, and a repertoire-size bias correction was applied to TCR pairs. False discovery rates were estimated in a later analysis by permuting HLA or CMV assignments 20 times. In a later analysis, co-occurring TCRs were grouped with DBSCAN, and TCRdist sequence similarity was added when clustering was performed within HLA-allele-positive subsets. Co-occurrence clustering excluded repertoires with fewer than 30,000 or more than 120,000 public chains, plus five with anomalous nucleotide sharing. The table was pulled from immuneACCESS by TCRdb, which kept in-frame rearrangements only. Such tables lose some clones; where checked, under half of the loss comes from unresolved V genes, and the rest has no known cause. The DNA was the basis for D and trimming; V, J and clone size are from that table. This sample gives some 130,000 clones in total; about 70% of them show up just once. Together, the top ten hold 2.1% of the sample.

Points on this clone: No cognate antigen has been identified for it. No per-base quality is available; no much larger clone lies one base away.

The TCR originated in a woman aged 55-69 years in good health and CMV-seropositive. The material sequenced was PBMCs. The chain is made from TRBV19 and TRBJ1-5; 8 of the junction bases match TRBD1. The CDR3 protein is CATQTGVNQPQHF. The sequenced DNA is TGTGCCACCCAGACAGGGGTCAATCAGCCCCAGCATTTT.